Below, 4 T cell receptor beta chains from the same sample are listed, as sequenced in a study of CXCR3-negative and CXCR3-positive naive CD8 T cells. Via 5' RACE with UMI labels, TRB cDNA libraries were prepared. TCRdb processed the 5' RACE reads again and assigns one entry to each CDR3 protein, with no DNA. Its table lists around 48,000 distinct CDR3 sequences. The sample was memory CD8+ T cells from blood. Receptors were obtained from a human donor in good health. Some clones in this sample may be carry-over from other donors' samples.

The chain is built from TRBV4-3 and TRBJ2-5. Germline loops: CDR1 LGHNA, CDR2 YSLEER. The CDR3 spans 13 residues. The CDR3 protein is CASSQDLEETQYF.

The chain recombines TRBV28 with TRBJ2-3; the TCRdb call, TRBD1, lacks DNA for checking. The CDR3 runs 17 residues. From germline, CDR1 is MDHEN and CDR2 SYDVKM. The CDR3 here is CASTRGPGPSFPDTQYF.

The J gene is TRBJ1-4, the V gene TRBV12-3 or TRBV12-4; no DNA is available, so the TRBD1 call from TCRdb remains unchecked. The CDR3 has 16 amino acids. The CDR3 sequence: CASSFDRGATNEKLFF.

J is TRBJ1-1 and V is TRBV6-5. This CDR3 contains 14 residues. Germline loops: CDR1 MNHEY, CDR2 SVGAGI. CDR3: CASSYSTSNTEAFF.